Following are 10 T cell receptor beta chains from one sample sequenced in a study of shared clonotypes between healthy human individuals (dated by TCRdb to 2020 to 2022). CD8 naive samples consisted of CD45RO-negative cells that were positively selected for CCR7, yielding a CD45RA+CCR7+ population without TemRA cells. The method behind the library was the immunoSEQ multiplex PCR assay. Entries here come from immuneACCESS through TCRdb and include only in-frame sequences with V and J called. Some clones fail to appear in such tables; in the studies checked, an unresolved V gene covers under half of the shortfall, and the cause of the remainder is unknown. Here the sample has about 2.1 million clones; approximately 92% occur a single time. Together, the top ten hold more than 1.5% of the sample. Input material: naive CD8+ T cells from PBMCs. The cell subset or site label here, explained by the study, means: CD45RA+CCR7+. The receptors derive from a young man in good health. Some clones in this sample may be carry-over from other donors' samples.

J is TRBJ1-4 and V is TRBV6-6; 8 nucleotides align to TRBD1. V gave up 3 bases and J gave up 6 bases; unmatched junction bases: 6. The CDR3 has 15 amino acids. Germline CDR1 MNHNY, CDR2 SVGAGI (reference sequence). The CDR3 DNA sequence: TGTGCCAGCAGTTATACAGGGGGTAGGGATGAAAAACTGTTTTTT. Translating it yields CASSYTGGRDEKLFF.

The V gene is TRBV2, the J gene TRBJ2-1; D gene uncertain. Trimming shortened V by 7 bases and J by 7 bases, and 11 bases separated the two germline ends. The CDR3 has 12 residues. From germline, CDR1 is SNHLY and CDR2 FYNNEI. The CDR3 protein is CASTGSQNEQFF. CDR3 in DNA: TGTGCCAGCACGGGCTCGCAGAATGAGCAGTTCTTC. Based on the CDR3 plus reference TRBV2 and TRBJ2-1, the full variable domain is EPEVTQTPSHQVTQMGQEVILRCVPISNHLYFYWYRQILGQKVEFLVSFYNNEISEKSEIFDDQFSVERPDGSNFTLKIRSTKLEDSAMYFCASTGSQNEQFFGPGTRLTVL.

CDR3 in DNA: TGTGCCATCAGTGAGCCAGCTGCCGGCTCCTACAATGAGCAGTTCTTC. Translation gives CAISEPAAGSYNEQFF. This chain links TRBV10-3 with TRBJ2-1; D unresolved. The germline V gene has CDR1 ENHRY and CDR2 SYGVKD. There are 16 residues in the CDR3. Trimming took off 2 bases at V and 0 bases at J, with 11 bases between the two ends.

This clone appeared a few times. Other DNA sequences in this specimen translate into the identical CDR3. V and J are TRBV5-1 and TRBJ1-1, with a tentative D call TRBD1 (5 bases). This CDR3 comprises 14 residues. V lost 0 bases to trimming and J lost 1 base, with 7 bases between them. Germline CDR1 is SGHRS and CDR2 is YFSETQ. CDR3 bases: TGCGCCAGCAGCTTGGTGGGGGGGAACACTGAAGCTTTCTTT. It specifies CASSLVGGNTEAFF.

V is TRBV15 and J is TRBJ1-1; 9 bases match TRBD1. The CDR3 is made up of 15 amino acids. With 2 bases clipped from V and 5 bases from J, the junction kept 6 bases outside the gene matches. Germline CDR1 LNHNV, CDR2 YYDKDF (reference sequence). As DNA, the CDR3 is TGTGCCACCAGCAGATACAGGGGGCCGGGGACTGAAGCTTTCTTT. As protein: CATSRYRGPGTEAFF. Together with reference TRBV15 and TRBJ1-1, the CDR3 gives the full variable domain: DAMVIQNPRYQVTQFGKPVTLSCSQTLNHNVMYWYQQKSSQAPKLLFHYYDKDFNNEADTPDNFQSRRPNTSFCFLDIRSPGLGDTAMYLCATSRYRGPGTEAFFGQGTRLTVV.

The gene calls are TRBV27 and TRBJ2-7, with 8 nucleotides matching TRBD1. This CDR3 has 15 residues. With 6 bases clipped from V and 6 bases from J, the junction kept 13 bases outside the gene matches. Germline CDR1 is MNHEY and CDR2 is SMNVEV (reference sequence). CDR3 DNA sequence: TGTGCCAGCAGCCGGCCGGCAGGGGGCTCAACCGAGCAGTACTTC. Translating it yields CASSRPAGGSTEQYF.

This rearrangement joins TRBV7-9 to TRBJ1-5; D remains ambiguous. Trimming took off 2 bases at V and 8 bases at J, with 7 bases between the two ends. Germline V gene sequence: CDR1 SEHNR, CDR2 FQNEAQ (reference sequence). This CDR3 has 12 residues. This CDR3 is CASSLSSKPQHF. The CDR3 DNA reads as TGTGCCAGCAGCTTATCCTCGAAGCCCCAGCATTTT.

The rearrangement links TRBV25-1 to TRBJ2-1, with TRBD1 matching 7 bases. There are 15 residues in the CDR3. Trimming took 2 bases from V and 3 from J; bases not matched to a gene: 4. CDR1 is MGHDK, CDR2 SYGVNS, per germline. CDR3 amino acids: CASSEGTAHYNEQFF. DNA for the CDR3: TGTGCCAGCAGTGAAGGGACAGCACACTACAATGAGCAGTTCTTC.

CDR3 protein: CASSLGATNTGELFF. The CDR3 DNA is TGTGCCAGCAGTTTAGGAGCCACGAACACCGGGGAGCTGTTTTTT. The chain recombines TRBV27 with TRBJ2-2, with unresolved D. Germline CDR1 is MNHEY and CDR2 is SMNVEV (reference sequence). Trimming left V 2 bases short and J 0 bases short, with 7 bases between. The CDR3 is 15 amino acids.

This chain connects TRBV27 to TRBJ1-5, with D uncertain. The CDR3 is made up of 15 amino acids. The V end lost 5 bases, the J end lost 4 bases, and 15 bases lay between the germline ends. Germline values: CDR1 MNHEY, CDR2 SMNVEV (reference sequence). The CDR3 loop is CASSPTTDGNQPQHF. DNA of the CDR3: TGTGCCAGCAGTCCTACTACGGACGGTAATCAGCCCCAGCATTTT.